Listed below are T cell receptor beta chains from one sample, sequenced in a study of identical twins. TCRdb analysed the 5' RACE reads with MiXCR anew, one entry per CDR3 protein. This table has about 660,000 distinct CDR3 sequences, around 8.6% appearing once. These records were also assigned to another study, of yellow fever vaccine responses in identical twins.

The sample was PBMCs. These receptors were obtained from a woman aged 18-29 years in good health. CDR3s include the opening cysteine and the closing phenylalanine or tryptophan. The D gene is left open where the match is weak. Not all rows give a size; the values are once, few, many and, for expanded clones, a class.

j_call | clone_size | v_call | d_call | cdr3_nt | cdr3_aa
TRBJ2-5 | many | TRBV15 | . | TGTGCCACCAGCAGTTGGGCGGGACAGGAGACCCAGTACTTC | CATSSWAGQETQYF
TRBJ2-5 | . | TRBV15 | . | TGTGCCACCAGCAGAGCTGGGGCTGCCAAAGAGACCCAGTACTTC | CATSRAGAAKETQYF
TRBJ2-5 | few | TRBV9 | TRBD1 | TGTGCCAGCAGCAGACAGGGGGTGGAGGAGACCCAGTACTTC | CASSRQGVEETQYF
TRBJ2-7 | few | TRBV28 | TRBD1 | TGTGCCAGCAGCCAGGGGGAAGCCTACGAGCAGTACTTC | CASSQGEAYEQYF
TRBJ1-6 | . | TRBV20-1 | . | TGCAGTGCTAGCGTCAACAGGATCGGGAGTTCACCCCTCCACTTT | CSASVNRIGSSPLHF
TRBJ2-4 | . | TRBV6-1 | . | TGTGCCAGCAGTGGGGGGGGACAAGCCAAAAACATTCAGTACTTC | CASSGGGQAKNIQYF
TRBJ2-1 | many | TRBV19 | TRBD2 | TGTGCCAGTACCTCGGGGGGGAGATCCTACAATGAGCAGTTCTTC | CASTSGGRSYNEQFF
TRBJ2-5 | few | TRBV7-2 | TRBD1 | TGTGCCAGCAGCTCGGGACAGGGAGGGGCGGAGACCCAGTACTTC | CASSSGQGGAETQYF
TRBJ2-1 | few | TRBV12-3/TRBV12-4 | . | TGTGCCAGCATCCTCCACGGGACATGGGAGCAGTTCTTC | CASILHGTWEQFF
TRBJ2-7 | . | TRBV20-1 | . | TGCAGTGCCCCGGTCGGGGGCTCCTACGAGCAGTACTTC | CSAPVGGSYEQYF